The 21 T cell receptor beta chains below all came from one sample that was sequenced in a study of T-cell reconstitution after alpha-beta-depleted transplantation in children. The library targeted TCRbeta and was prepared with unique molecular identifiers. TCRdb re-analysed the PCR reads in MiXCR, keeping a single row per CDR3 protein. The table has almost 500,000 distinct CDR3 sequences, about 11% seen once. Sample: PBMCs, taken before TCRalphabeta/CD19-depleted stem cell transplant. The source is a child aged 2 to 10 with inherited bone marrow failure, due to receive a stem cell transplant.

There are a few counts of this clonotype. The V call is TRBV7-2, the J call TRBJ2-3, with 10 bases that match TRBD2. The CDR3 contains 15 residues. J lost 2 bases, V lost 5 bases, and 4 bases had no gene match. Germline assignment: CDR1 SGHTA and CDR2 FQGNSA. The CDR3 spells CASSRLAGATDTQYF. The DNA of the CDR3 is TGTGCCAGCAGCCGCCTAGCGGGGGCCACAGATACGCAGTATTTT.

The table lists this clonotype with a few counts. CDR3 nucleotide sequence: TGCAGTGCTAGGGGGATTAGCGGGAGGGGGACAGGGGGAGAGACCCAGTACTTC. Residues: CSARGISGRGTGGETQYF. V gene TRBV20-1 combines with J gene TRBJ2-5; TRBD1 or TRBD2 may be the D gene (11 bases each). The CDR3 has 18 residues. Germline V gene lookup returns CDR1 DFQATT and CDR2 SNEGSKA (reference sequence). The V end lost 3 bases, the J end lost 4 bases, and 27 bases lay between the germline ends.

This clonotype has only a few counts. The chain links TRBV5-1 to TRBJ2-5; perhaps TRBD2 as D (5 bases). Trimming took off 7 bases at V and 5 bases at J, with 15 bases between the two ends. CDR1 is SGHRS, CDR2 YFSETQ, per germline. The CDR3 consists of 13 residues. Here the CDR3 reads CASGGPSGETQYF. The CDR3 DNA reads as TGCGCCAGCGGCGGGCCCAGCGGCGAGACCCAGTACTTC.

This clonotype has a count of ten or more. An end of the junction does not agree with germline; a read error may underlie this. The chain combines TRBV5-1 with TRBJ2-1; possibly TRBD2 for D (5 bases). Per the germline V gene, CDR1 is SGHRS and CDR2 is YFSETQ. The CDR3 is 14 residues long. CDR3 coding DNA: TGCGCCAGCAGCTTGGGACTATCCTACAATGAGCATTTCTTC. Protein product: CASSLGLSYNEHFF.

This clonotype occurred many times. This rearrangement joins TRBV4-3 to TRBJ2-1; 8 bases agree with TRBD2. Per germline, CDR1 LGHNA and CDR2 YSLEER. The CDR3 consists of 19 residues. After removal of 4 bases from V and 0 bases from J, the junction contained 14 bases not matched to a gene. In DNA, the CDR3 is TGCGCCAGCAGCCGACTTAGGGGCCCAGCGGGAGCCTCCTACAATGAGCAGTTCTTC. Translated, it gives CASSRLRGPAGASYNEQFF.

V and J are TRBV12-3 or TRBV12-4 and TRBJ1-5; TRBD1 might be the D (6 bases). Trimming removed 8 bases from V and 4 bases from J, with 12 bases in between. The CDR3 covers 13 residues. Written as DNA, the CDR3 is TGTGCCAGCTCAAAAGGGGGGAATCAGCCCCAGCATTTT. Its protein is CASSKGGNQPQHF.

This clonotype was seen at least ten times. The CDR3 here is CASSLLAGPHPTSTDTQYF. DNA of the CDR3: TGTGCCAGCAGCTTGTTAGCGGGACCACACCCTACTAGCACAGATACGCAGTATTTT. The V gene is TRBV13, the J gene TRBJ2-3; TRBD2 matches at 8 bases. V shed 3 bases, J shed 0 bases, and the junction held 14 bases outside the gene matches. The CDR3 loop spans 19 amino acids. CDR1 PRHDT and CDR2 FYEKMQ come from the germline V gene (reference sequence).

The table lists this clonotype with many counts. The CDR3 region is CASSLDNSIQYF. CDR3 DNA: TGTGCCAGCAGCCTAGACAACTCGATCCAGTACTTC. V and J are TRBV7-2 and TRBJ2-5; D call uncertain. This CDR3 region has 12 residues. V lost 5 bases to trimming and J lost 10 bases, with 14 bases between them. Germline V lookup: CDR1 SGHTA, CDR2 FQGNSA.

This clonotype was picked up many times. The genes are TRBV24-1 and TRBJ2-3; 7 nucleotides agree with TRBD1. Per germline, CDR1 KGHDR and CDR2 SFDVKD. The ends lost 0 bases at V and 3 bases at J; junction bases unmatched: 2. The CDR3 has 15 amino acids. The CDR3, as DNA: TGTGCCACCAGTGATTTGGGACAGGCGACAGATACGCAGTATTTT. Translating it yields CATSDLGQATDTQYF.

This clonotype was detected many times. V and J are TRBV12-3 or TRBV12-4 and TRBJ2-3; 12 nucleotides match TRBD2. This CDR3 is 16 amino acids long. Trimming cost V 4 bases and J 7 bases; bases outside gene matches: 9. The CDR3 spells CASSSRLAGDHHTQYF. CDR3 coding DNA: TGTGCCAGCAGTTCCCGACTAGCGGGAGATCATCATACGCAGTATTTT.

This clonotype has a handful of counts. The V and J genes are TRBV12-3 or TRBV12-4 and TRBJ1-5; a possible D gene is TRBD1 (5 bases). There are 13 residues in the CDR3. With 8 bases removed from V and 4 bases from J, the gap between germline ends came to 12 bases. CDR3 bases: TGTGCCAGCCGTACTGGGGGAAATCAGCCCCAGCATTTT. It yields the protein CASRTGGNQPQHF.

This clonotype was counted ten times or more. The chain is built from TRBV5-4 and TRBJ2-7, with 9 positions matching TRBD1. V was pared by 3 bases and J by 6 bases, with 4 bases of the junction left unmatched. Germline assignment: CDR1 SGHNT and CDR2 YYREEE (reference sequence). CDR3 size: 13 residues. CDR3 region: CASSWGQGSEQYF. The CDR3, as DNA: TGTGCCAGCAGCTGGGGACAGGGATCCGAGCAGTACTTC.

This clonotype was detected ten times or more. As DNA, the CDR3 is TGTGCCAGCAGCTTAATGGGCGATAAAGAGACCCAGTACTTC. Translating it yields CASSLMGDKETQYF. This chain links TRBV7-9 with TRBJ2-5, with D uncertain. CDR1 is SEHNR and CDR2 is FQNEAQ in the germline V gene (reference sequence). The ends were cut back, 2 bases at V and 3 bases at J, with 10 bases in the middle. The CDR3 runs 14 residues.

Ten or more counts support this clonotype. The chain recombines TRBV5-1 with TRBJ2-3; D unclear. The CDR3 runs to 15 residues. V was clipped by 4 bases and J by 4 bases, with 16 bases between them. Germline CDR1 is SGHRS and CDR2 is YFSETQ. CDR3 in DNA: TGCGCCAGCAGCCAGGATCCTTCCCCTCCAGATACGCAGTATTTT. Protein product: CASSQDPSPPDTQYF. Looking up the rest from reference TRBV5-1 and TRBJ2-3 gives the full variable domain: KAGVTQTPRYLIKTRGQQVTLSCSPISGHRSVSWYQQTPGQGLQFLFEYFSETQRNKGNFPGRFSGRQFSNSRSEMNVSTLELGDSALYLCASSQDPSPPDTQYFGPGTRLTVL.

This clonotype was found many times. The CDR3 region has the DNA TGTGCCAGCAGCCAGGAAAGCGGGAGGGCTTTTAGCACAGATACGCAGTATTTT. It specifies CASSQESGRAFSTDTQYF. The gene calls are TRBV4-2 and TRBJ2-3; the match to TRBD2 covers 10 bases. Germline V gene data show CDR1 as LGHNA and CDR2 as YNFKEQ. CDR3 size: 18 residues. V shed 3 bases, J shed 0 bases, and the junction held 9 bases outside the gene matches.

This chain uses TRBV7-9 with TRBJ2-7, with D tentatively TRBD1 (5 bases). There are 16 residues in the CDR3. Germline CDR1 and CDR2: SEHNR and FQNEAQ (reference sequence). The V and J ends lost 3 bases and 0 bases respectively, with 15 bases between them. Here the CDR3 DNA reads TGTGCCAGCAGCTTGGACCGACAGTTCCCCTCCTACGAGCAGTACTTC. It translates to CASSLDRQFPSYEQYF.

A few counts support this clonotype. The chain has TRBV18 and TRBJ2-3; D is perhaps TRBD2 (5 bases). Germline loops: CDR1 KGHSH, CDR2 LQKENI. V was shortened by 6 bases and J by 5 bases, with 12 bases between the two germline ends. This CDR3 spans 13 amino acids. CDR3 protein: CASSKPRGDTQYF. CDR3 DNA sequence: TGTGCCAGCTCTAAACCACGGGGAGATACGCAGTATTTT. The full variable domain, completed using reference TRBV18 and TRBJ2-3, is NAGVMQNPRHLVRRRGQEARLRCSPMKGHSHVYWYRQLPEEGLKFMVYLQKENIIDESGMPKERFSAEFPKEGPSILRIQQVVRGDSAAYFCASSKPRGDTQYFGPGTRLTVL.

The sample holds many counts of this clonotype. The CDR3 nucleotides are TGTGCCAGCATGGGACAGGACTACGAGCAGTACTTC. This codes for CASMGQDYEQYF. The chain carries TRBV27 and TRBJ2-7, with 8 nucleotides matching TRBD1. Per germline, CDR1 MNHEY and CDR2 SMNVEV (reference sequence). The CDR3 totals 12 residues. The trim removed 7 bases at V and 3 bases at J, leaving 2 bases unmatched.

The sample holds many counts of this clonotype. The chain employs TRBV5-1 and TRBJ2-1; 14 bases line up with TRBD2. The germline CDR1 and CDR2 sequences are SGHRS and YFSETQ. This CDR3 has 16 amino acids. V dropped 2 bases and J dropped 7; count of bases not matched to a gene: 5. In DNA, the CDR3 is TGCGCCAGCAGCTTAACCGGGACTAGCGGGAGTAATGAGCAGTTCTTC. It translates to CASSLTGTSGSNEQFF.

This clonotype has at least ten counts. This chain connects TRBV5-1 to TRBJ2-7; 10 bases are a match to TRBD2. In germline, CDR1 is SGHRS, CDR2 YFSETQ. The CDR3 contains 15 residues. V shed 4 bases and J 2 bases; nucleotides not matched to a gene: 6. CDR3 nucleotide sequence: TGCGCCAGCAGCCCTATTAGCGGGAGGCCCTACGAGCAGTACTTC. Residues: CASSPISGRPYEQYF.

This clonotype was observed at least ten times. This rearrangement joins TRBV7-2 to TRBJ2-7; TRBD2 matches at 11 bases. After removal of 2 bases from V and 7 bases from J, the junction contained 10 bases not matched to a gene. The germline V gene has CDR1 SGHTA and CDR2 FQGNSA. CDR3 size: 16 residues. As DNA, the CDR3 is TGTGCCAGCAGCTTAACTTTAGCGGGAGGGGACTGGGAGCAGTACTTC. The encoded protein is CASSLTLAGGDWEQYF.